This TCR beta chain derives from a study of T-cell memory formation after mild COVID-19. Study as a whole: TCR clusters largely stayed donor specific.

Each CDR3 protein is one row after TCRdb ran MiXCR on the 5' RACE reads. Among 390,000 or so distinct CDR3 sequences listed, roughly 15% were seen once. The CDR3 spans 15 residues. Trimming pared 2 bases from V and 1 base from J, leaving 11 bases between. Germline CDR1 is LGHNT and CDR2 is FRNRAP. Whole-study findings and limits: In second-wave clones peaking day 37, SARS-CoV-2 specificity remained unconfirmed.

This clonotype was recorded many times. Its antigen remains unknown. This clonotype originated in a man aged 18 to 29 who had mild COVID-19 (a few samples of this study predate the infection). Cell type and time point are not known. Material for sequencing was PBMCs or a T cell subset sorted from them (not recorded which). The chain couples TRBV12-5 to TRBJ1-2, with D possibly TRBD1 on 6 matching bases. CDR3 in amino acids: CASGLFAGDNYGYTF. CDR3 nucleotide sequence: TGTGCTAGTGGTTTGTTTGCAGGGGATAACTATGGCTACACCTTC.